These T cell receptor beta chains were read from a single sample in a study of OX40 agonist ivuxolimab in advanced cancers. Generated by immunoSEQ multiplex PCR, the TCRdb table keeps only in-frame clones and is missing some. The data hold tens of thousands of clones, with around 84% observed a single time. The sample consisted of CD4+ or CD8+ T cells sorted from blood, taken in a trial of the OX40 agonist ivuxolimab. These receptors all come from an adult with an advanced solid tumor such as melanoma, head and neck, liver or kidney cancer. The CDR3 runs from the conserved cysteine through the conserved F or W. D genes are given only for firm matches. Size is omitted from some rows. Given values are once, few, many or a class for expanded clones.

V gene: TRBV7-9; J gene: TRBJ1-1; clone size: -; D gene: -; CDR3 DNA: TGTGCCAGCAGCTTCGGGGGGAACACTGAAGCTTTCTTT; CDR3 protein: CASSFGGNTEAFF
V gene: TRBV5-1; J gene: TRBJ1-4; clone size: -; D gene: TRBD1; CDR3 DNA: TGCGCCAGCAGCCCGGGACAGCTTAATGAAAAACTGTTTTTT; CDR3 protein: CASSPGQLNEKLFF
V gene: TRBV30; J gene: TRBJ2-7; clone size: -; D gene: -; CDR3 DNA: TGTGCCTGGAAAAGTCAGCTTGCCACCTACGAGCAGTACTTC; CDR3 protein: CAWKSQLATYEQYF
V gene: TRBV30; J gene: TRBJ2-3; clone size: -; D gene: -; CDR3 DNA: TGTGCCTGGGGGGAAGGCGCGGATACGCAGTATTTT; CDR3 protein: CAWGEGADTQYF
V gene: TRBV7-7; J gene: TRBJ2-1; clone size: -; D gene: TRBD1; CDR3 DNA: TGTGCCAGCAGCTTAGGGGACAGGGGGCGCGATGAGCAGTTCTTC; CDR3 protein: CASSLGDRGRDEQFF
V gene: TRBV4-1; J gene: TRBJ1-4; clone size: medium-sized; D gene: -; CDR3 DNA: TGCGCCAGCAGCCAAGTAGTAGGTGAAAAACTGTTTTTT; CDR3 protein: CASSQVVGEKLFF
V gene: TRBV28; J gene: TRBJ1-5; clone size: -; D gene: -; CDR3 DNA: TGTGCCAGCAGCTTAGTCCCCGGGACACCCCCGGGCAATCAGCCCCAGCATTTT; CDR3 protein: CASSLVPGTPPGNQPQHF
V gene: TRBV7-8; J gene: TRBJ2-2; clone size: -; D gene: TRBD1; CDR3 DNA: TGTGCCAGCAGCCCCGGTGGGCAGGGGGCAGGCGGGGAGCTGTTTTTT; CDR3 protein: CASSPGGQGAGGELFF
V gene: TRBV10-2; J gene: TRBJ1-1; clone size: -; D gene: TRBD1; CDR3 DNA: TGCGCCAGCAGTGATTCTTGGACAGGGGGAAACGCTTTCTTT; CDR3 protein: CASSDSWTGGNAFF
V gene: TRBV6-9; J gene: TRBJ2-7; clone size: -; D gene: -; CDR3 DNA: TGTGCCAGCAGTTATTCACGCAGTCTCTCCTACGAGCAGTACTTC; CDR3 protein: CASSYSRSLSYEQYF
V gene: TRBV11-2; J gene: TRBJ1-1; clone size: -; D gene: TRBD1; CDR3 DNA: TGTGCCAGCAGCCAGGACAGGGACCTTGAAGCTTTCTTT; CDR3 protein: CASSQDRDLEAFF
V gene: TRBV2; J gene: TRBJ2-5; clone size: once; D gene: -; CDR3 DNA: TGTGCCAGCACCGCGGGCAGACTCAAGGAGACCCAGTACTTC; CDR3 protein: CASTAGRLKETQYF
V gene: TRBV18; J gene: TRBJ1-1; clone size: -; D gene: -; CDR3 DNA: TGTGCCAGCTCACCACCTTCGGTAGTGAACACTGAAGCTTTCTTT; CDR3 protein: CASSPPSVVNTEAFF
V gene: TRBV6-1; J gene: TRBJ1-2; clone size: -; D gene: -; CDR3 DNA: TGTGCCAGCAGTGAGGGGAATTCGAGGGGCTACACCTTC; CDR3 protein: CASSEGNSRGYTF